This TCR beta chain was sequenced in a study of T cell responses to AZD1222 COVID-19 vaccine. Study details: Pooling was applied to second doses at about 4 or about 12 weeks. Study-wide points: Two doses of AZD1222 preceded a rise in Spike-specific TCR breadth and depth. Close to half of all spike-specific TCRs reportedly target regions of the variants that are unmutated. In all cases, repertoires were sampled only after the peak T cell response.

CDR1 is MNHNS and CDR2 is SASEGT in the germline V gene. CDR3 size: 13 residues. The V end was cut by 3 bases, the J end by 0 bases, with 4 bases between. This clone showed up just a few times. Its specificity is unknown. The data were produced by immunoSEQ multiplex PCR, yet TCRdb's version contains in-frame clones alone and is incomplete. Of 100,000 to 150,000 clones listed, under 90% are singletons. This sequence joins TRBV6-1 and TRBJ2-3; D call uncertain. The TCR originated in an adult in good health. The source was peripheral blood, collected on day 0 of AZD1222 vaccination. This chain's CDR3 is CASSEPSTDTQYF. The CDR3 DNA follows: TGTGCCAGCAGTGAGCCCAGCACAGATACGCAGTATTTT.